A single sample is the source of the 12 T cell receptor beta chains below, sequenced in a study of T cells after yellow fever vaccination. One entry per CDR3 protein results from TCRdb running MiXCR on the 5' RACE reads. The sample lists roughly 250,000 distinct CDR3 sequences, 10% to 15% occurring once. The sample was CD4+ T cells sorted from PBMCs, taken 45 days after the yellow fever booster vaccination. The receptors originated from a man under 40 who received the YFV17D yellow fever vaccine.

V and J are TRBV5-6 and TRBJ2-3; D unclear. Germline V gene data show CDR1 as SGHDT and CDR2 as YYEEEE. The CDR3 is 13 residues long. V was cut by 3 bases and J by 1 base, with 6 bases left in between. In DNA, the CDR3 is TGTGCCAGCAGCTCTCGACGCACAGATACGCAGTATTTT. Translating gives CASSSRRTDTQYF.

This clonotype has only a few counts. The CDR3 spells CASRGPGQHNEQFF. CDR3 coding DNA: TGTGCCAGTAGGGGGCCGGGACAGCACAATGAGCAGTTCTTC. V usage is TRBV19 and J usage is TRBJ2-1, with 7 bases identical to TRBD1. CDR1 is LNHDA and CDR2 is SQIVND in the germline V gene (reference sequence). Germline trimming cut 6 bases from V and 5 bases from J; bases unmatched to any gene: 7. There are 14 residues in the CDR3.

Comments on this clonotype: A read error may account for a junction end that differs from germline. This sequence joins TRBV20-1 and TRBJ2-1; the match to TRBD2 covers 7 bases. Germline V gene sequence: CDR1 DFQATT, CDR2 SNEGSKA (reference sequence). The CDR3 has 14 residues. This chain's CDR3 is CSARRGRSLNEKFF. CDR3 DNA sequence: TGCAGTGCTCGACGCGGGAGATCTTTGAATGAGAAGTTCTTC.

The genes are TRBV5-1 and TRBJ2-5; 11 bases fit TRBD2. Looked up from germline, CDR1 is SGHRS and CDR2 is YFSETQ. J was trimmed by 4 bases and V by 4 bases; bases with no gene match: 12. The CDR3 is made up of 17 amino acids. CDR3 nucleotide sequence: TGCGCCAGCAGCCCGGGACTAGCGGTCCTGTTAGGAGAGACCCAGTACTTC. Translation gives CASSPGLAVLLGETQYF.

This clonotype appeared a few times. The rearrangement links TRBV6-1 to TRBJ2-3; D gene unclear. The CDR3 contains 13 residues. Germline V gene data show CDR1 as MNHNS and CDR2 as SASEGT. V shed 6 bases and J shed 6 bases, with 13 bases lying between them. The CDR3 protein is CASSERLYDTQYF. In nucleotides, the CDR3 is TGTGCCAGCAGCGAGAGGCTTTACGATACGCAGTATTTT.

V gene TRBV28 combines with J gene TRBJ2-7, with 8 bases identical to TRBD1. The CDR3 has 13 amino acids. Germline lookup yields CDR1 MDHEN and CDR2 SYDVKM. J lost 5 bases, V lost 8 bases, and 8 bases had no gene match. DNA of the CDR3: TGTGCCAGCCGGCGGCAGGGGGCTAACGAGCAGTACTTC. Its translation: CASRRQGANEQYF. The full variable domain, rest sourced from reference TRBV28 and TRBJ2-7, is DVKVTQSSRYLVKRTGEKVFLECVQDMDHENMFWYRQDPGLGLRLIYFSYDVKMKEKGDIPEGYSVSREKKERFSLILESASTNQTSMYLCASRRQGANEQYFGPGTRLTVT.

This clonotype was observed many times. The J gene is TRBJ2-7, the V gene TRBV5-5; 10 bases line up with TRBD2. Germline CDR1 is SGHKS and CDR2 is YYEKEE (reference sequence). This CDR3 comprises 15 residues. The J segment lost 2 bases and the V segment lost 5 bases, leaving 7 bases of the junction unmatched. CDR3 sequence: CASRLPGLAAYEQYF. Written as DNA, the CDR3 is TGTGCCAGCAGACTCCCAGGACTAGCGGCCTACGAGCAGTACTTC.

This clonotype was picked up a small number of times. The chain joins TRBV12-3 or TRBV12-4 to TRBJ1-5, with unresolved D. Trimming removed 6 bases at V and 2 bases at J, with 11 bases between. This CDR3 comprises 14 residues. CDR3 amino acids: CASSAQVRNQPQHF. In DNA form, the CDR3 reads TGTGCCAGCAGCGCTCAGGTTCGCAATCAGCCCCAGCATTTT.

The chain carries TRBV29-1 and TRBJ2-7, with D perhaps matching TRBD2 (6 bases). The V end lost 6 bases, the J end lost 0 bases, and 15 bases lay between the germline ends. Germline loops: CDR1 SQVTM, CDR2 ANQGSEA. The CDR3 has 14 residues. The CDR3 loop is CSVTLRGDSYEQYF. DNA of the CDR3: TGCAGCGTCACCCTGCGCGGGGACTCCTACGAGCAGTACTTC.

J is TRBJ2-5 and V is TRBV28; D gene unclear. From germline, CDR1 is MDHEN and CDR2 SYDVKM. CDR3 length: 12 residues. V was pared by 6 bases and J by 7 bases, with 12 bases between. The CDR3 region is CASRSLGATQYF. The CDR3, as DNA: TGTGCCAGCAGGAGTTTAGGCGCGACCCAGTACTTC. The full variable domain, its missing parts supplied by reference TRBV28 and TRBJ2-5, is DVKVTQSSRYLVKRTGEKVFLECVQDMDHENMFWYRQDPGLGLRLIYFSYDVKMKEKGDIPEGYSVSREKKERFSLILESASTNQTSMYLCASRSLGATQYFGPGTRLLVL.

This chain connects TRBV20-1 to TRBJ2-7; 8 positions agree with TRBD1. J lost 0 bases, V lost 6 bases, and 4 bases had no gene match. From germline, CDR1 is DFQATT and CDR2 SNEGSKA (reference sequence). The CDR3 length is 13 residues. CDR3 sequence: CSARQGSSYEQYF. In DNA, the CDR3 is TGCAGTGCAAGACAGGGGAGCTCCTACGAGCAGTACTTC.

At least ten counts were recorded for this clonotype. The rearrangement uses TRBV20-1 and TRBJ2-1; D might be TRBD2 (5 bases). Trimming pared 1 base from V and 3 bases from J, leaving 10 bases between. The V gene's germline CDR1 is DFQATT and CDR2 SNEGSKA (reference sequence). The CDR3 runs to 14 residues. CDR3 in DNA: TGCAGTGCTAGAGTACAGCGGAACTACAATGAGCAGTTCTTC. Translating gives CSARVQRNYNEQFF.